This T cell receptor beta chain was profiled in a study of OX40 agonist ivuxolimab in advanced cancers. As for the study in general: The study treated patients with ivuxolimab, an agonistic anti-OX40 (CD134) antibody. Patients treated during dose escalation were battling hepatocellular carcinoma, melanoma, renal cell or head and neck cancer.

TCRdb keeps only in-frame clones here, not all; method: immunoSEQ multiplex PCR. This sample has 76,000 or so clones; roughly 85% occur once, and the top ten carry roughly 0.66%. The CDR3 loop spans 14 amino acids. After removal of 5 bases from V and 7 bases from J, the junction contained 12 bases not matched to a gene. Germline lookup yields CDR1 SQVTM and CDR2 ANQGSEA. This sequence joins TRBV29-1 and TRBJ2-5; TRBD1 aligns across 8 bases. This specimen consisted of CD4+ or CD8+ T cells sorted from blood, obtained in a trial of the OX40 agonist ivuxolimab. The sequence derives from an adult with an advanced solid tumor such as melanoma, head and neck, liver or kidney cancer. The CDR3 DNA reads TGCAGCGTTAGGGGGCAGGGGGCCGTAGGGACCCAGTACTTC. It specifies CSVRGQGAVGTQYF.